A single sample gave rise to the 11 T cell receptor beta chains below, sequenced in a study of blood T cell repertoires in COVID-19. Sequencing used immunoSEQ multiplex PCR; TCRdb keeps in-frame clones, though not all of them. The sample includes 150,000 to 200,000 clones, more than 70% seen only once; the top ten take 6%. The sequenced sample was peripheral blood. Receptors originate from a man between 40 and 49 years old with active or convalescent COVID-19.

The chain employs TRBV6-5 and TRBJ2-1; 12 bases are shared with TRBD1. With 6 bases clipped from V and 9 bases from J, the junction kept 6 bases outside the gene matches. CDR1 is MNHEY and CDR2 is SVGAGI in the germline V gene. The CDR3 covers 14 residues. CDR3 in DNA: TGTGCCAGCAGCGGGACAGGGGGCTCGGGTGAGCAGTTCTTC. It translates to CASSGTGGSGEQFF.

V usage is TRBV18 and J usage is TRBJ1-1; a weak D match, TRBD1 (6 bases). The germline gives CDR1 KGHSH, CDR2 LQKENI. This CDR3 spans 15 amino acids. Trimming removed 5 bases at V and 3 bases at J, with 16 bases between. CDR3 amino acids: CASSTGSLGDTEAFF. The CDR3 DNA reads TGTGCCAGCTCAACAGGGTCCCTCGGGGACACTGAAGCTTTCTTT.

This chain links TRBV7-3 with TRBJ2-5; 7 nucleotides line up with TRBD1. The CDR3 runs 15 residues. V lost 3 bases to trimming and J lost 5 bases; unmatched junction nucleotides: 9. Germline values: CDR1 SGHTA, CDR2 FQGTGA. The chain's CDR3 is CASSLGRQGRETQYF. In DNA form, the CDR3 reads TGTGCCAGCAGCTTGGGCCGACAGGGAAGGGAGACCCAGTACTTC.

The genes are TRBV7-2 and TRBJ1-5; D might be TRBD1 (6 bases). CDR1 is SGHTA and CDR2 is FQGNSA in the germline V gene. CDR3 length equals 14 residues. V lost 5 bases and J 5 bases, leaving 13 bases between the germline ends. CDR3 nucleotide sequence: TGTGCCAGCAGCCAAATACAGGGTTATCAGCCCCAGCATTTT. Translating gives CASSQIQGYQPQHF. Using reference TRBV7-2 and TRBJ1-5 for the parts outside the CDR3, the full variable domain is GAGVSQSPSNKVTEKGKDVELRCDPISGHTALYWYRQSLGQGLEFLIYFQGNSAPDKSGLPSDRFSAERTGGSVSTLTIQRTQQEDSAVYLCASSQIQGYQPQHFGDGTRLSIL.

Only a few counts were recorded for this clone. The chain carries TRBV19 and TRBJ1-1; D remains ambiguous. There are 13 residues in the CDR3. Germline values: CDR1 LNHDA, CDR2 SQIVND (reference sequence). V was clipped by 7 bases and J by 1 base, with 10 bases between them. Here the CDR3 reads CASMVPGNTEAFF. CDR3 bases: TGTGCCAGTATGGTCCCGGGGAACACTGAAGCTTTCTTT.

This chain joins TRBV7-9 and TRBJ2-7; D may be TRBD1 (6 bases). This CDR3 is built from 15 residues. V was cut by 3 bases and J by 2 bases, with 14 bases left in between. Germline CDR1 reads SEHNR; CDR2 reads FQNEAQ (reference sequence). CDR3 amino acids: CASSFSGQKAYEQYF. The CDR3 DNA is TGTGCCAGCAGCTTCTCGGGACAAAAGGCCTACGAGCAGTACTTC.

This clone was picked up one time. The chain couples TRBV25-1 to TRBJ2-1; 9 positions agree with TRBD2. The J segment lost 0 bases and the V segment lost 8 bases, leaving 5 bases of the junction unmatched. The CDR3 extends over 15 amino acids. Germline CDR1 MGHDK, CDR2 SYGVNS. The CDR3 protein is CASGTSGLSYNEQFF. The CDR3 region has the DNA TGTGCCAGCGGAACTAGCGGGCTCTCCTACAATGAGCAGTTCTTC.

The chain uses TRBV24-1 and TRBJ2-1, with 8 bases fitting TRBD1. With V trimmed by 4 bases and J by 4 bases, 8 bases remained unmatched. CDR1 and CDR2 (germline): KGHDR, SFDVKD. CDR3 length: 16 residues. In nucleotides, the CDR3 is TGTGCCACCAGTGAACCCGACAGGGGTGAGTACAATGAGCAGTTCTTC. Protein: CATSEPDRGEYNEQFF.

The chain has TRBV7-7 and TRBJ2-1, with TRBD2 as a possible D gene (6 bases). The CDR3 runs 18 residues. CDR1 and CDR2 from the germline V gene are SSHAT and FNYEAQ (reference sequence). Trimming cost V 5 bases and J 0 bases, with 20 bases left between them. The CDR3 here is CASSADPRLVPSYNEQFF. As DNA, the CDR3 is TGTGCCAGCAGCGCCGACCCACGACTAGTGCCCTCCTACAATGAGCAGTTCTTC.

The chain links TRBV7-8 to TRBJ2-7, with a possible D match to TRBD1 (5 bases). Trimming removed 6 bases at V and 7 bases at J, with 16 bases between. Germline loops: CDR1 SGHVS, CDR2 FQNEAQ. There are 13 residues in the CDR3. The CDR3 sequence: CASRGQNLGEQYF. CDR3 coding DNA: TGTGCCAGCAGGGGGCAAAACCTGGGGGAGCAGTACTTC.

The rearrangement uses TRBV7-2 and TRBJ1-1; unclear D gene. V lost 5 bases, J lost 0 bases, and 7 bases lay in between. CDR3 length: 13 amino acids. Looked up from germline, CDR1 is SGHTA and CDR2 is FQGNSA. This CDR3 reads CASSRELNTEAFF. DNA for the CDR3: TGTGCCAGCAGCCGCGAACTGAACACTGAAGCTTTCTTT.